What follows are 5 T cell receptor beta chains derived from one specimen sequenced in a study of read filtering for tumor transcriptome and immune sequencing. Molecular barcoded adaptors covering alpha/delta and beta/gamma chains were used on around 400 ng RNA. TCRdb called the reads again in MiXCR, with one record for every CDR3 protein. The sample consists of tens of thousands of distinct CDR3 sequences, approximately 18% of them appearing once. Sequencing was done on a sample of a population of CD138-negative cells sorted from bone marrow. These receptors all come from a donor older than 35 with multiple myeloma.

This clonotype was seen a few times. This may arise from a read error, as a much more abundant clone is one base away. The chain joins TRBV29-1 to TRBJ1-1; a possible D gene is TRBD1 (5 bases). In germline, CDR1 is SQVTM, CDR2 ANQGSEA. This CDR3 comprises 13 residues. The CDR3 is CGVNFRENTEAFF. The CDR3 coding sequence is TGCGGCGTGAACTTCAGGGAGAACACTGAAGCTTTCTTT.

This rearrangement joins TRBV20-1 to TRBJ2-7; 9 positions match TRBD1. V lost 0 bases to trimming and J lost 5 bases; unmatched junction nucleotides: 8. CDR1 and CDR2 (germline): DFQATT, SNEGSKA (reference sequence). This CDR3 spans 15 amino acids. The CDR3 DNA follows: TGCAGTGCTAGAGATTGGGGGACAGGGACCGACGAGCAGTACTTC. As protein: CSARDWGTGTDEQYF.

This clonotype occurred many times. V is TRBV29-1 and J is TRBJ2-7, with 9 bases aligning to TRBD2. Germline CDR1 is SQVTM and CDR2 is ANQGSEA. The junction had 9 bases not matched to a gene; V was cut back by 5 bases and J by 4 bases. This CDR3 comprises 14 residues. CDR3 sequence: CSVSGERGAYEQYF. In DNA form, the CDR3 reads TGCAGCGTTTCCGGGGAGCGGGGGGCTTACGAGCAGTACTTC.

The chain's CDR3 is CASSWTSRAQYF. DNA for the CDR3: TGTGCCAGCAGCTGGACTAGCAGGGCGCAGTATTTT. J is TRBJ2-3 and V is TRBV11-2; 8 nucleotides match TRBD2. The trim removed 4 bases at V and 10 bases at J, leaving 4 bases unmatched. CDR3 length: 12 amino acids. Germline V lookup: CDR1 SGHAT, CDR2 FQNNGV.

The table lists this clonotype with a few counts. The chain recombines TRBV30 with TRBJ1-5; tentatively, D is TRBD1 (6 bases). Germline values: CDR1 GTSNPN, CDR2 SVGIG (reference sequence). The CDR3 length is 14 residues. V lost 1 base and J 6 bases, leaving 13 bases between the germline ends. CDR3 protein: CAWSGTAGTQPQHF. In DNA form, the CDR3 reads TGTGCCTGGAGTGGGACAGCAGGAACTCAGCCCCAGCATTTT.